Here is one TCR beta chain with its context. With 3 bases clipped from V and 6 bases from J, the junction kept 2 bases outside the gene matches. The germline V gene has CDR1 LNHDA and CDR2 SQIVND (reference sequence). The CDR3 length is 12 residues. These data come from a study of blood T cell repertoires in COVID-19. Using immunoSEQ multiplex PCR, the repertoire was profiled, and TCRdb retains in-frame clones only, with some absent. The sample has tens of thousands of clones; about 89% are singletons. The specimen sequenced was peripheral blood. The genes are TRBV19 and TRBJ2-7; 7 nucleotides agree with TRBD2. The TCR sequence derives from a woman aged 45-59 years in a cohort sampled during active COVID-19. The CDR3 DNA sequence: TGTGCCAGTAGTATGCGGGGGTTCGAGCAGTACTTC. This gives the protein CASSMRGFEQYF.